The rows below give T cell receptor beta chains drawn from one sample of a study of cytomegalovirus exposure and HLA in healthy donors. The repertoire was sequenced with immunoSEQ multiplex PCR; TCRdb's copy has only in-frame clones and lacks some. The sample records under 200,000 clones, 65% to 85% being singletons. What was sequenced was PBMCs. These receptors all stem from a woman aged 40 to 55 in good health and CMV-seropositive. Each CDR3 is given with its conserved first and last residue. A D gene is named only where the DNA matches it firmly. Clone sizes are given selectively: once, few, many, or a class where the clone is expanded.

CDR3 DNA: TGTGCCAGCAGGAAGACAGGGCTAGCTGGAAACACCATATATTTT
CDR3 protein: CASRKTGLAGNTIYF
V gene: TRBV6-1
clone size: few
D gene: TRBD1
J gene: TRBJ1-3

CDR3 DNA: TGTGCCAGCAGTTGGACAGGGGGCGCGGATGGCTACACCTTC
CDR3 protein: CASSWTGGADGYTF
V gene: TRBV6-5
clone size: -
D gene: TRBD1
J gene: TRBJ1-2

CDR3 DNA: TGCGCCAGCAGCCAAGAAGTAGGGGTGAGCACTGAAGCTTTCTTT
CDR3 protein: CASSQEVGVSTEAFF
V gene: TRBV4-3
clone size: -
D gene: -
J gene: TRBJ1-1

CDR3 DNA: TGTGCCAGTAGTAGATCCCGGGACAGCTACGAGCAGTACTTC
CDR3 protein: CASSRSRDSYEQYF
V gene: TRBV19
clone size: -
D gene: TRBD1
J gene: TRBJ2-7

CDR3 DNA: TGTGCCAGCAGCCAACGGCAGGGCGATGGCTACACCTTC
CDR3 protein: CASSQRQGDGYTF
V gene: TRBV4-2
clone size: few
D gene: -
J gene: TRBJ1-2

CDR3 DNA: TGTGCCAGCAGCTTCAACGGGGGGCGAGAGACAGATACGCAGTATTTT
CDR3 protein: CASSFNGGRETDTQYF
V gene: TRBV7-9
clone size: -
D gene: -
J gene: TRBJ2-3

CDR3 DNA: TGTGCCAGCAGCTGGCGGGGGACAGATACGCAGTATTTT
CDR3 protein: CASSWRGTDTQYF
V gene: TRBV5-4
clone size: -
D gene: TRBD2
J gene: TRBJ2-3

CDR3 DNA: TGTGCCAGCTCGGCCACAGGGGGAACTGAAGCTTTCTTT
CDR3 protein: CASSATGGTEAFF
V gene: TRBV18
clone size: -
D gene: TRBD1
J gene: TRBJ1-1

CDR3 DNA: TGTGCCAGCAGCTTAAGCAGGGGGAATGAAAAACTGTTTTTT
CDR3 protein: CASSLSRGNEKLFF
V gene: TRBV7-8
clone size: -
D gene: TRBD1
J gene: TRBJ1-4

CDR3 DNA: TGCGCCAGCAGCCAGGGAGGGTATCAGCCCCAGCATTTT
CDR3 protein: CASSQGGYQPQHF
V gene: TRBV4-1
clone size: once
D gene: -
J gene: TRBJ1-5

CDR3 DNA: TGTGCCAGCAGCTTAGGAGGGGGTGCTGGCAATCAGCCCCAGCATTTT
CDR3 protein: CASSLGGGAGNQPQHF
V gene: TRBV7-2
clone size: -
D gene: -
J gene: TRBJ1-5

CDR3 DNA: TGTGCCAGCAGCTTGGCAGGGGCCCCCTACGAGCAGTACTTC
CDR3 protein: CASSLAGAPYEQYF
V gene: TRBV5-4
clone size: -
D gene: -
J gene: TRBJ2-7

CDR3 DNA: TGCGCCAGCAATTCAGATAATCAGCCCCAGCATTTT
CDR3 protein: CASNSDNQPQHF
V gene: TRBV10-2
clone size: few
D gene: -
J gene: TRBJ1-5

CDR3 DNA: TGTGCCAGCTCAATACAGGGGGTCGACGAGCAGTACTTC
CDR3 protein: CASSIQGVDEQYF
V gene: TRBV18
clone size: -
D gene: TRBD1
J gene: TRBJ2-7

CDR3 DNA: TGTGCCAGCGCTCCCGGGACAGGGGACACCGGGGAGCTGTTTTTT
CDR3 protein: CASAPGTGDTGELFF
V gene: TRBV19
clone size: -
D gene: TRBD1
J gene: TRBJ2-2

CDR3 DNA: TGTGCCAGTAGAATAGGAGATCTCGGCTACACCTTC
CDR3 protein: CASRIGDLGYTF
V gene: TRBV19
clone size: -
D gene: -
J gene: TRBJ1-2

CDR3 DNA: TGTGCCTGGAGGGCCACCGGGACAGCCTGGGGAGCTTTCTTT
CDR3 protein: CAWRATGTAWGAFF
V gene: TRBV30
clone size: -
D gene: TRBD1
J gene: TRBJ1-1

CDR3 DNA: TGTGCCAGCAGCCAAGTAGGAGGGGGGCTAGCGGGAGGGCCAGGCACCGGGGAGCTGTTTTTT
CDR3 protein: CASSQVGGGLAGGPGTGELFF
V gene: TRBV4-2
clone size: -
D gene: TRBD2
J gene: TRBJ2-2

CDR3 DNA: TGTGCCAGCAGCGCGCCCTTAGCGGGAGGTAACCAAGAGACCCAGTACTTC
CDR3 protein: CASSAPLAGGNQETQYF
V gene: TRBV9
clone size: -
D gene: TRBD2
J gene: TRBJ2-5

CDR3 DNA: TGTGCCAGCAGTTTCGGGCAGGGTATTGTTCGGACAGATACGCAGTATTTT
CDR3 protein: CASSFGQGIVRTDTQYF
V gene: TRBV28
clone size: once
D gene: -
J gene: TRBJ2-3

CDR3 DNA: TGTGCCAGTAGCCAGGGGGGTGCGGGAAACTATGGCTACACCTTC
CDR3 protein: CASSQGGAGNYGYTF
V gene: TRBV19
clone size: -
D gene: TRBD1
J gene: TRBJ1-2

CDR3 DNA: TGTGCCACCGCCTTTAAGACAATAAGCTCCTACGAGCAGTACTTC
CDR3 protein: CATAFKTISSYEQYF
V gene: TRBV10-3
clone size: -
D gene: -
J gene: TRBJ2-7

CDR3 DNA: TGCGCCAGCAGCCAAGGCAACAGGGGGCGCGGTGGAAACACCATATATTTT
CDR3 protein: CASSQGNRGRGGNTIYF
V gene: TRBV4-3
clone size: -
D gene: TRBD1
J gene: TRBJ1-3

CDR3 DNA: TGTGCCAGCAGCTGGGAGGGGCAGCGGGGGGAGACCCAGTACTTC
CDR3 protein: CASSWEGQRGETQYF
V gene: TRBV5-4
clone size: -
D gene: TRBD2
J gene: TRBJ2-5

CDR3 DNA: TGTGCCAGTATGAGCAGCGGGAGTTCCTCCTACAATGAGCAGTTCTTC
CDR3 protein: CASMSSGSSSYNEQFF
V gene: TRBV19
clone size: -
D gene: TRBD2
J gene: TRBJ2-1

CDR3 DNA: TGCGCCAGCGACCCGACAGGGGGCGGCACTGAAGCTTTCTTT
CDR3 protein: CASDPTGGGTEAFF
V gene: TRBV5-1
clone size: -
D gene: TRBD1
J gene: TRBJ1-1

CDR3 DNA: TGTGCCAGCAGCTTTGGCGGCGGCGAGCAGTACTTC
CDR3 protein: CASSFGGGEQYF
V gene: TRBV7-9
clone size: -
D gene: -
J gene: TRBJ2-7

CDR3 DNA: TGCGCCAGCAGCCTTTCAACAGGGGGTAACAATCAGCCCCAGCATTTT
CDR3 protein: CASSLSTGGNNQPQHF
V gene: TRBV4-3
clone size: -
D gene: TRBD1
J gene: TRBJ1-5

CDR3 DNA: TGTGCCAGCAGCGCGGGACAGGGGGCGCTTGGAAACACCATATATTTT
CDR3 protein: CASSAGQGALGNTIYF
V gene: TRBV9
clone size: -
D gene: TRBD1
J gene: TRBJ1-3

CDR3 DNA: TGTGCCAGCTCACCACCCTCCAGTTCGGGAGCAAACAATGAGCAGTTCTTC
CDR3 protein: CASSPPSSSGANNEQFF
V gene: TRBV18
clone size: -
D gene: -
J gene: TRBJ2-1

CDR3 DNA: TGTGCCTGGAGACGGACTGAAAGCTCTGGAAACACCATATATTTT
CDR3 protein: CAWRRTESSGNTIYF
V gene: TRBV30
clone size: -
D gene: -
J gene: TRBJ1-3

CDR3 DNA: TGTGCCAGCAGTTACCAACAGGGCAGGAATGAAAAACTGTTTTTT
CDR3 protein: CASSYQQGRNEKLFF
V gene: TRBV6-5
clone size: many
D gene: -
J gene: TRBJ1-4

CDR3 DNA: TGTGCCATCAGTGATCGAGACACTGAAGCTTTCTTT
CDR3 protein: CAISDRDTEAFF
V gene: TRBV10-3
clone size: few
D gene: -
J gene: TRBJ1-1

CDR3 DNA: TGTGCCAGCAGTTTAAATGAGGGCTACGAGCAGTACTTC
CDR3 protein: CASSLNEGYEQYF
V gene: TRBV7-9
clone size: -
D gene: -
J gene: TRBJ2-7

CDR3 DNA: TGCAGCGTTAAGGACAGGGGGGTACCCTACGAGCAGTACTTC
CDR3 protein: CSVKDRGVPYEQYF
V gene: TRBV29-1
clone size: -
D gene: TRBD1
J gene: TRBJ2-7

CDR3 DNA: TGTGCCAGTAGTGTCGGGACTAGCTCCTACGAGCAGTACTTC
CDR3 protein: CASSVGTSSYEQYF
V gene: TRBV19
clone size: -
D gene: TRBD2
J gene: TRBJ2-7

CDR3 DNA: TGTGCCATCTCCCCCGGGGTCGGTGCGGGTGAAAAACTGTTTTTT
CDR3 protein: CAISPGVGAGEKLFF
V gene: TRBV10-3
clone size: few
D gene: -
J gene: TRBJ1-4

CDR3 DNA: TGCGCCAGCAGCCCCTTAACGGGGAGCACAGATACGCAGTATTTT
CDR3 protein: CASSPLTGSTDTQYF
V gene: TRBV4-3
clone size: -
D gene: -
J gene: TRBJ2-3

CDR3 DNA: TGTGCCAGCAGTGAAGAGTACGGGAGGAATGAGCAGTTCTTC
CDR3 protein: CASSEEYGRNEQFF
V gene: TRBV2
clone size: -
D gene: TRBD2
J gene: TRBJ2-1

CDR3 DNA: TGTGCCAGCAGCGGCGCACGACTAGCTCAAACCTACGAGCAGTACTTC
CDR3 protein: CASSGARLAQTYEQYF
V gene: TRBV9
clone size: once
D gene: TRBD2
J gene: TRBJ2-7

CDR3 DNA: TGTGCCAGCAGTGAAAAGGGGGACAGGGATGTTGAGCAGTTCTTC
CDR3 protein: CASSEKGDRDVEQFF
V gene: TRBV6-1
clone size: -
D gene: TRBD1
J gene: TRBJ2-1

CDR3 DNA: TGTGCCTGGAGCGCCGGAGCTGAAGCTTTCTTT
CDR3 protein: CAWSAGAEAFF
V gene: TRBV30
clone size: -
D gene: -
J gene: TRBJ1-1

CDR3 DNA: TGCGCCAGTCAGCTTATAGCGGGCGATACTTACGAGCAGTACTTC
CDR3 protein: CASQLIAGDTYEQYF
V gene: TRBV10-2
clone size: few
D gene: TRBD2
J gene: TRBJ2-7